The rows below give T cell receptor beta chains drawn from one sample of a study of T cells in Graves' hyperthyroidism and ophthalmopathy. TCRdb called the multiplex PCR reads again in MiXCR, with one record for every CDR3 protein. The table shows hundreds of thousands of distinct CDR3 sequences, with approximately 15% occurring only once. Sequencing input: blood. The receptors originated from a woman aged 18-29 years with Graves' hyperthyroidism. The CDR3 runs from the conserved cysteine through the conserved F or W. The D gene is left open where the match is weak. Rows may omit the clone size; those that give it use once, few, many or a size class.

abundance	v_gene	j_gene	d_gene	CDR3aa	CDR3nt
many	TRBV7-9	TRBJ2-1	-	CASERKYSSSYNEQFF	TGTGCCAGCGAAAGGAAATACTCCAGCTCCTACAATGAGCAGTTCTTC
many	TRBV24-1	TRBJ2-3	TRBD1	CATSVNRGGTDTQYF	TGTGCCACCAGTGTCAACAGGGGCGGCACAGATACGCAGTATTTT
many	TRBV11-3	TRBJ2-1	TRBD2	CASSPLAGTYNEQFF	TGTGCCAGCAGCCCACTAGCGGGAACCTACAATGAGCAGTTCTTC
-	TRBV4-2	TRBJ1-4	-	CASSQVTGNEKLFF	TGTGCCAGCAGCCAAGTAACAGGGAATGAAAAACTGTTTTTT
-	TRBV6-2/TRBV6-3	TRBJ1-4	-	CASRRDILNEKLFF	TGTGCCAGCAGGAGGGACATCCTTAATGAAAAACTGTTTTTT
many	TRBV7-2	TRBJ2-2	-	CASRRDTNTGELFF	TGTGCCAGCAGGAGGGACACGAACACCGGGGAGCTGTTTTTT
few	TRBV6-1	TRBJ1-1	-	CASSRGRKNTEAFF	TGTGCCAGCAGCCGGGGTCGGAAGAACACTGAAGCTTTCTTT
-	TRBV20-1	TRBJ2-2	-	CSVKNTGELFF	TGCAGTGTGAAGAACACCGGGGAGCTGTTTTTT
few	TRBV5-1	TRBJ2-7	TRBD2	CASSLGVRGAYEQYF	TGCGCCAGCAGCTTGGGTGTTCGGGGGGCCTACGAGCAGTACTTC
many	TRBV20-1	TRBJ2-3	-	CSASKFKGADTQYF	TGCAGTGCTAGTAAGTTTAAGGGAGCAGATACGCAGTATTTT
many	TRBV11-2	TRBJ2-5	-	CASSPWGAGGRETQYF	TGTGCCAGCAGCCCATGGGGGGCAGGGGGGCGGGAGACCCAGTACTTC
many	TRBV12-3/TRBV12-4	TRBJ1-1	TRBD1	CASSVSGGTTEAFF	TGTGCCAGCAGTGTATCAGGGGGCACCACTGAAGCTTTCTTT
few	TRBV28	TRBJ2-7	-	CASSPGAPTLSYEQYF	TGTGCCAGCAGCCCCGGGGCGCCAACCCTCTCCTACGAGCAGTACTTC
many	TRBV11-2	TRBJ2-5	-	CASSLGGGGSLETQYF	TGTGCCAGCAGCTTAGGAGGTGGGGGGAGCCTGGAGACCCAGTACTTC
few	TRBV7-3	TRBJ2-3	TRBD2	CASSLMAGETDTQYF	TGTGCCAGCAGCTTAATGGCGGGAGAGACAGATACGCAGTATTTT
many	TRBV28	TRBJ2-1	-	CASRQHWTDVYNEQFF	TGTGCCAGCAGGCAGCATTGGACAGACGTTTACAATGAGCAGTTCTTC
few	TRBV6-5	TRBJ2-1	-	CASSYWRTPDEQFF	TGTGCCAGCAGTTACTGGCGGACTCCCGATGAGCAGTTCTTC
many	TRBV28	TRBJ1-6	-	CASSLQGPDRLSPLHF	TGTGCCAGCAGTTTACAGGGGCCCGATAGACTGTCACCCCTCCACTTT
many	TRBV2	TRBJ1-1	-	CASRRGWNTEAFF	TGTGCCAGCAGGAGGGGGTGGAACACTGAAGCTTTCTTT
many	TRBV2	TRBJ2-1	TRBD2	CASNHLAGVENEQFF	TGTGCCAGCAATCATCTAGCGGGAGTAGAGAATGAGCAGTTCTTC
many	TRBV25-1	TRBJ1-5	-	CASSEFTGINPLYGNQPQHF	TGTGCCAGCAGTGAATTCACCGGGATCAACCCCTTATACGGCAATCAGCCCCAGCATTTT
-	TRBV4-1	TRBJ2-3	-	CASSQAAASSDTQYF	TGCGCCAGCAGCCAAGCCGCTGCTAGCTCAGATACGCAGTATTTT
many	TRBV7-2	TRBJ2-3	TRBD2	CASSPEIAGVADTQYF	TGTGCCAGCAGCCCGGAAATAGCGGGAGTCGCAGATACGCAGTATTTT
many	TRBV30	TRBJ2-2	-	CAWAGTPTGELFF	TGTGCCTGGGCCGGGACGCCCACCGGGGAGCTGTTTTTT
many	TRBV28	TRBJ2-2	TRBD2	CASSQAGSGELFF	TGTGCCAGCAGTCAAGCGGGATCGGGGGAGCTGTTTTTT
many	TRBV27	TRBJ1-1	TRBD1	CASSHGDRLTEAFF	TGTGCCAGCAGCCACGGGGACAGATTGACTGAAGCTTTCTTT
many	TRBV6-6	TRBJ2-3	-	CASSYGGTSTDTQYF	TGTGCCAGCAGTTACGGCGGGACGAGCACAGATACGCAGTATTTT
many	TRBV20-1	TRBJ1-2	TRBD1	CSARNRGDYGYTF	TGCAGTGCTAGAAACAGGGGGGACTATGGCTACACCTTC
-	TRBV13	TRBJ2-7	-	CASSFPGPSYNEQYF	TGTGCCAGCAGCTTCCCGGGACCAAGCTACAATGAGCAGTACTTC
few	TRBV4-3	TRBJ2-7	-	CASSQELGREQYF	TGCGCCAGCAGCCAAGAACTGGGGCGGGAGCAGTACTTC
few	TRBV30	TRBJ2-3	TRBD1	CAWSRDRGRTDTQYF	TGTGCCTGGAGCCGGGACAGGGGGAGGACAGATACGCAGTATTTT
many	TRBV28	TRBJ2-6	-	CASSLEVAGANVLTF	TGTGCCAGCAGTTTAGAGGTCGCTGGGGCCAACGTCCTGACTTTC
-	TRBV7-9	TRBJ1-2	-	CASSLQGKLLGYGYTF	TGTGCCAGCAGCTTGCAGGGAAAACTTTTAGGCTATGGCTACACCTTC
few	TRBV10-3	TRBJ2-1	-	CAIRIGSRLDNEQFF	TGTGCCATCAGGATAGGTAGCCGTCTTGACAATGAGCAGTTCTTC
once	TRBV3-1	TRBJ1-2	-	CASSQVYRNYGYTF	TGTGCCAGCAGCCAAGTATACAGGAACTATGGCTACACCTTC
-	TRBV19	TRBJ2-5	-	CASSGRGRETQYF	TGTGCCAGTAGTGGCCGAGGAAGGGAGACCCAGTACTTC
many	TRBV12-3/TRBV12-4	TRBJ2-3	-	CATGPRYTDTQYF	TGTGCCACCGGCCCCCGCTACACAGATACGCAGTATTTT
-	TRBV24-1	TRBJ2-2	TRBD2	CATKAGGNTGELFF	TGTGCCACCAAAGCGGGAGGGAACACCGGGGAGCTGTTTTTT
few	TRBV6-2/TRBV6-3	TRBJ1-2	-	CASSYSRGGARGGYTF	TGTGCCAGCAGTTACTCCCGGGGAGGCGCCCGGGGTGGCTACACCTTC
few	TRBV2	TRBJ2-2	TRBD2	CASSSSGRASGELFF	TGTGCCAGCAGTAGTAGCGGGAGGGCCTCCGGGGAGCTGTTTTTT
many	TRBV12-3/TRBV12-4	TRBJ2-1	TRBD1	CASSHGTGWPFNEQFF	TGTGCCAGCAGCCACGGGACAGGGTGGCCTTTCAATGAGCAGTTCTTC
few	TRBV7-9	TRBJ1-2	-	CASSLDRWFGYTF	TGTGCCAGCAGCTTAGACAGGTGGTTTGGCTACACCTTC
-	TRBV7-8	TRBJ2-6	-	CASSLGARANVLTF	TGTGCCAGCAGCTTAGGAGCTAGGGCCAACGTCCTGACTTTC
many	TRBV7-2	TRBJ2-7	TRBD2	CASSLGLAVSYEQYF	TGTGCCAGCAGCTTGGGACTAGCGGTCTCCTACGAGCAGTACTTC
few	TRBV6-2/TRBV6-3	TRBJ2-5	-	CASSYPTTTPPSQETQYF	TGTGCCAGCAGTTACCCGACTACTACCCCGCCAAGTCAAGAGACCCAGTACTTC
few	TRBV12-3/TRBV12-4	TRBJ1-6	-	CASLRAGGGRNSPLHF	TGTGCCAGCCTCCGAGCGGGGGGAGGGAGGAATTCACCCCTCCACTTT
many	TRBV11-1	TRBJ2-1	-	CASSRAWNEQFF	TGTGCCAGCAGCAGAGCGTGGAATGAGCAGTTCTTC
few	TRBV6-2/TRBV6-3	TRBJ2-1	TRBD1	CASSLNRDRGYNEQFF	TGTGCCAGCAGCCTTAACCGGGACAGGGGATACAATGAGCAGTTCTTC
-	TRBV5-6	TRBJ2-1	TRBD1	CASSLQYRGTCNEQFF	TGTGCCAGCAGCTTGCAGTACAGGGGAACCTGCAATGAGCAGTTCTTC
few	TRBV18	TRBJ1-4	-	CASSPSSGLDLEKLFF	TGTGCCAGCTCACCAAGTTCCGGACTAGATCTTGAAAAACTGTTTTTT
many	TRBV11-1	TRBJ2-1	TRBD2	CASRGASGKSSYNEQFF	TGTGCCAGCAGGGGGGCTAGCGGGAAGAGCTCCTACAATGAGCAGTTCTTC
-	TRBV6-2/TRBV6-3	TRBJ2-1	TRBD1	CASNGQGYNEQFF	TGTGCCAGCAACGGACAGGGCTACAATGAGCAGTTCTTC
many	TRBV6-1	TRBJ1-2	-	CASSERGASYGYTF	TGTGCCAGCAGCGAACGGGGGGCGAGCTATGGCTACACCTTC
few	TRBV6-1	TRBJ2-2	TRBD1	CASRPTGAGELFF	TGTGCCAGCAGGCCCACAGGGGCCGGGGAGCTGTTTTTT
-	TRBV29-1	TRBJ2-3	TRBD1	CSVETQGATDTQYF	TGCAGCGTTGAAACACAGGGGGCTACAGATACGCAGTATTTT
-	TRBV27	TRBJ2-1	-	CASKMIGLNNEQFF	TGTGCCAGCAAGATGATTGGTTTGAACAATGAGCAGTTCTTC
many	TRBV2	TRBJ1-5	-	CASSERGIGRNQPQHF	TGTGCCAGCAGTGAAAGAGGGATCGGTCGCAATCAGCCCCAGCATTTT
many	TRBV30	TRBJ1-2	-	CAWTGRGYGYTF	TGTGCCTGGACAGGGAGAGGCTATGGCTACACCTTC
few	TRBV9	TRBJ1-4	-	CASSGMSTTNEKLFF	TGTGCCAGCAGCGGCATGAGCACAACTAATGAAAAACTGTTTTTT
few	TRBV4-1	TRBJ2-1	-	CASSLSPQGRNEQFF	TGCGCCAGCAGCCTTTCTCCTCAAGGGAGGAATGAGCAGTTCTTC